This T cell receptor (beta chain) was profiled in a study of T-cell reconstitution after alpha-beta-depleted transplantation in children (dated by TCRdb to 2016 to 2018). Broadly, across the study: T-cell immune reconstitution after TCRalphabeta/CD19-depleted allogeneic hematopoietic cell transplantation in children was quantitatively tracked in the study by means of TCR repertoire profiling.

The library was built by means of PCR. Sequencer: Illumina HiSeq 2500. TCR library preparation used molecular barcoding, with unique molecular identifiers applied to normalize quantification of the TCRbeta repertoire. The public reads were reanalyzed by TCRdb: fastp trimming at Q25, MiXCR alignment, in-frame beta chains only. Every entry covers one CDR3 protein and lists the most common genes and DNA from its rows. The sample table holds about 480,000 distinct CDR3 sequences, of which approximately 12% were seen once. About 5% of the sample is held by the ten biggest clonotypes. Comment on this clonotype: Its antigen is currently not known. Within one base of it there is no much larger clone, and no base qualities were kept.

The cysteine opens and the phenylalanine closes a CDR3 of 15 amino acids. The only DNA kept is the CDR3, 45 bases in frame from the first base. CDR1 SEHNR and CDR2 FQNEAQ were looked up in the germline V gene (reference sequence). V is cut back by 3 bases and J by 5 bases, with 10 bases in the junction unmatched. The clonotype was recovered from a human donor who donated a stem cell graft to a child with combined immunodeficiency. The rearranged segments are TRBV7-9 and TRBJ2-7, with TRBD1 matching 7 junction bases. The input for sequencing was PBMCs from the stem cell graft donor, taken from the stem cell graft. The CDR3 in this case is CASSFNRDSPNEQYF. The DNA sequence is as follows: TGTGCCAGCAGCTTTAACCGGGACAGCCCAAACGAGCAGTACTTC.